Described below is a single TCR beta chain sequence and its context. This clone was seen only a few times. There is no known antigen for this receptor. No base quality information exists; no much larger clone differs at one position. The time point label on this specimen signifies: around 22 weeks on oral tofacitinib. The sample's treatment or condition, from its label and the paper: oral pan-JAK inhibitor, 5-10 mg twice daily. Peripheral blood and lesional scalp punch biopsies were obtained from patients with alopecia areata. PBMCs were isolated by density centrifugation and stained for CD3, CD4 and CD8, and CD4+ and CD8+ T cells were sorted on a FACSAria. The data were taken from a study of CD8+ T cells in alopecia areata listed by TCRdb under 2018. Regarding the research as a whole: The treated patients took part in an open-label pilot trial in which moderate-to-severe alopecia areata was treated with oral tofacitinib at 5 to 10 mg twice daily. Patients stayed on tofacitinib for 6 to 18 months and then had 6 months of follow-up off drug so that delayed response and recurrence could be assessed. For the treated patients, the SALT score, which quantifies what percentage of scalp surface area is affected, served as the measure of disease severity. In both human patients and the C3H/HeJ mouse model, the study applied high-throughput TCRbeta sequencing to look at T cell clonal expansion in alopecia areata. On the human side, TCRbeta sequencing was run on scalp tissue and on sorted CD4+ and CD8+ peripheral blood T cells from healthy controls and from alopecia areata patients with either patchy or totalis/universalis disease. Patients on tofacitinib were biopsied at baseline and after 4 and 24 weeks of treatment, and several of the patients also had a later scalp biopsy. Scalp clonality was compared across normal scalp (n=4), patchy alopecia areata scalp (n=8), and alopecia totalis/universalis scalp (n=8). RNA was extracted with the PAXgene miRNA kit for fixed scalp, the miRNeasy kit for PBMCs, and the RNeasy kit for mouse skin. TCRbeta CDR3 regions were amplified by immunoSEQ multiplex PCR with 35 Vbeta forward and 13 Jbeta reverse primers. The research as a whole found: Resident alphabeta T cells in normal human skin are also sequenced, complicating scalp TCR repertoire analysis, unlike mouse skin dominated by gammadelta T cells. Lesional scalp, especially in alopecia totalis/universalis, showed higher clonality and more expanded CD8+ clones than normal scalp, suggesting antigenic drive. During tofacitinib treatment, many expanded lesional clones stuck around in both scalp and blood, and this persistence may partly explain why relapse happens after treatment is stopped. Tofacitinib significantly lowered scalp clonality and the number of expanded CD8+ clones among the top 100 scalp clones. TCR sequences shared between patients were less clear than in mice, possibly partly because of HLA diversity in the patient population. Because the treated cohort was small and had just a single nonresponder, larger studies are needed to establish links between baseline CD8+ expansion and response.

Libraries came from the immunoSEQ multiplex PCR assay. To provide template for TCR sequencing, every sample had RNA extracted and reverse transcribed into cDNA. First-strand cDNA was synthesized with SuperScript III using a 2:1 mix of oligo-dT and random hexamers. Amplification bias was assessed with a synthetic immune receptor repertoire, and residual bias was removed computationally. The original methods were these. Raw reads were preprocessed to remove errors, and CDR3 was defined by IMGT conventions from the conserved cysteine to phenylalanine. Clonality was calculated as 1 minus Shannon entropy normalized by log2 of the number of productive unique TCRs. CD4 or CD8 identity of scalp clones was inferred by cross-referencing scalp TCRbeta sequences with sorted blood CD4 and CD8 repertoires. The clones in this table, taken by TCRdb from immuneACCESS, are in-frame only. Not every clone is retained; where verified, under half of the shortfall comes from an unresolved V gene, and the cause of the rest is unknown. V and J calls plus clone size are reproduced from that table; the DNA served to infer D and trimming. The sample table shows roughly 110,000 clones, and 50% to 65% are seen once. More than 3% of the sample rests with the top ten.

V and J are truncated by 1 base and 6 bases respectively, leaving an intervening sequence of 7 bases. The CDR3 spans 13 residues, from the cysteine through the phenylalanine. CDR3 DNA only is kept here, 39 bases in frame from base 1. In the germline V gene, CDR1 corresponds to SGHTA and CDR2 to FQGNSA. This TCR derives from a human donor with alopecia areata. The rearrangement combines TRBV7-2 with TRBJ1-3; no confident D gene assignment can be made. The sample consisted of CD4+ T cells sorted from blood, taken at week 24, from a patient treated with tofacitinib. Here is the DNA: TGTGCCAGCAGCTTAGACCGTGCAAACACCATATATTTT. Translated, it reads CASSLDRANTIYF. Beyond the CDR3, the reference TRBV7-2 and TRBJ1-3 genes provide the residues; the full variable domain reads: GAGVSQSPSNKVTEKGKDVELRCDPISGHTALYWYRQSLGQGLEFLIYFQGNSAPDKSGLPSDRFSAERTGGSVSTLTIQRTQQEDSAVYLCASSLDRANTIYFGEGSWLTVV.